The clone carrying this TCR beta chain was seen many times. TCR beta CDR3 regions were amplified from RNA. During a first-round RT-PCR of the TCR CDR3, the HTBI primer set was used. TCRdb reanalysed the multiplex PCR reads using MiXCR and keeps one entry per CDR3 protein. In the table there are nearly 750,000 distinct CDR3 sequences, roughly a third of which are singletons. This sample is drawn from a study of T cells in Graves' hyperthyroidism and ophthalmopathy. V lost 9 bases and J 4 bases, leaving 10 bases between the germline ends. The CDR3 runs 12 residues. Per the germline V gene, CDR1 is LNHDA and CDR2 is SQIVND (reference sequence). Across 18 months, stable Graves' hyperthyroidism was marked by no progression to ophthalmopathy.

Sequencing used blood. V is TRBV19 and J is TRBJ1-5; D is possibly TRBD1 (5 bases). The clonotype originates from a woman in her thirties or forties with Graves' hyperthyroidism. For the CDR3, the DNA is TGTGCCAGCGGGGGACTGAATCAGCCCCAGCATTTT. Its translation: CASGGLNQPQHF. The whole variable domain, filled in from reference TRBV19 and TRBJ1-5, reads DGGITQSPKYLFRKEGQNVTLSCEQNLNHDAMYWYRQDPGQGLRLIYYSQIVNDFQKGDIAEGYSVSREKKESFPLTVTSAQKNPTAFYLCASGGLNQPQHFGDGTRLSIL.